The 27 T cell receptor beta chains presented below share a single source sample, sequenced in a study of regulatory T cells in long-lasting Graves disease. Combining iRepertoire HTBI primers with Arm-PCR of CDR3 regions, the authors built TCR beta libraries. TCRdb re-analysed the multiplex PCR reads in MiXCR, keeping a single row per CDR3 protein. The sample yields around 250,000 distinct CDR3 sequences, roughly a fifth seen once. The time point was: newly diagnosed GD, antithyroid drugs for less than 3 months. TCR sequences were obtained from RNA taken from PBMCs. The sequenced sample was peripheral blood mononuclear cells (PBMCs), obtained at new diagnosis, from a patient treated with antithyroid drugs. These receptors all come from a female donor with Graves disease.

This chain links TRBV20-1 with TRBJ2-7; 10 bases align to TRBD2. Germline V gene data show CDR1 as DFQATT and CDR2 as SNEGSKA (reference sequence). The CDR3 is made up of 14 amino acids. Losses at the gene ends were 0 bases for V and 4 bases for J; bases not matched to a gene: 3. The CDR3 region is CSARDLAGDYEQYF. The CDR3 DNA reads as TGCAGTGCTAGAGACCTAGCGGGAGATTACGAGCAGTACTTC.

V is TRBV12-5 and J is TRBJ1-2; weak D call: TRBD1 (6 bases). V dropped 1 base and J dropped 4 bases, with 13 bases sitting between them. The germline gives CDR1 LGHNT, CDR2 FRNRAP. The CDR3 has 15 residues. The CDR3 nucleotides read TGTGCTAGTGGTTTGGGCGACAGGCCAGCCTATGGCTACACCTTC. It specifies CASGLGDRPAYGYTF.

V is TRBV28 and J is TRBJ2-1; TRBD2 aligns across 8 bases. This CDR3 contains 13 residues. V trimming: 5 bases; J trimming: 9 bases; junction bases outside the gene matches: 6. Germline V CDR1 and CDR2: MDHEN, SYDVKM. In DNA form, the CDR3 reads TGTGCCAGCAGTCCTAGCGGGTTAGGTGAGCAGTTCTTC. Amino acids: CASSPSGLGEQFF.

This clonotype was detected many times. The chain uses TRBV11-2 and TRBJ2-5; D not resolved. V was cut by 4 bases and J by 3 bases, with 12 bases left in between. The germline CDR1 and CDR2 sequences are SGHAT and FQNNGV. The length of the CDR3 is 14 residues. The CDR3 DNA is TGTGCCAGCAGCTCGAGCCCCCAAGAAGAGACCCAGTACTTC. Amino acid sequence: CASSSSPQEETQYF.

This clonotype was counted at least ten times. V and J are TRBV12-5 and TRBJ2-1; 9 bases fit TRBD2. CDR1 LGHNT and CDR2 FRNRAP come from the germline V gene. The CDR3 extends over 15 amino acids. The V gene end was trimmed by 1 base and the J gene end by 2 bases; junction bases not matched to a gene: 0. The CDR3 DNA reads as TGTGCTAGTGGTTTGGGGACTAGCGCCTACAATGAGCAGTTCTTC. The encoded protein is CASGLGTSAYNEQFF. The whole variable domain, filled in from reference TRBV12-5 and TRBJ2-1, reads DARVTQTPRHKVTEMGQEVTMRCQPILGHNTVFWYRQTMMQGLELLAYFRNRAPLDDSGMPKDRFSAEMPDATLATLKIQPSEPRDSAVYFCASGLGTSAYNEQFFGPGTRLTVL.

This clonotype appeared many times. The V gene is TRBV27, the J gene TRBJ1-1; 7 positions match TRBD1. Per the germline V gene, CDR1 is MNHEY and CDR2 is SMNVEV (reference sequence). The CDR3 extends over 15 amino acids. J was trimmed by 6 bases and V by 4 bases; bases with no gene match: 11. The CDR3 loop reads CASSSDDRVGSEAFF. The CDR3 region has the DNA TGTGCCAGCAGTTCCGACGACAGGGTAGGATCTGAAGCTTTCTTT.

There are a few counts of this clonotype. V is TRBV18 and J is TRBJ1-3, with D unresolved. This CDR3 has 15 residues. The V and J ends lost 0 bases and 7 bases respectively, with 13 bases between them. Germline values: CDR1 KGHSH, CDR2 LQKENI. This chain's CDR3 is CASSPPGPRANTIYF. CDR3 coding DNA: TGTGCCAGCTCACCACCGGGCCCTAGGGCCAACACCATATATTTT.

This clonotype occurred many times. The genes are TRBV7-2 and TRBJ1-4; weak D call: TRBD1 (6 bases). The germline V and J ends were trimmed by 5 bases and 4 bases, with 8 bases remaining between them. Germline V lookup: CDR1 SGHTA, CDR2 FQGNSA. The CDR3 extends over 13 amino acids. CDR3 nucleotide sequence: TGTGCCAGCAGCGCACAGGGTAATGAAAAACTGTTTTTT. Residues: CASSAQGNEKLFF.

This clonotype was found many times. The V call is TRBV12-3 or TRBV12-4, the J call TRBJ2-3; a weak D match, TRBD1 (6 bases). The ends were cut back, 7 bases at V and 3 bases at J, with 17 bases in the middle. The CDR3 spans 15 residues. The CDR3, as DNA: TGTGCCAGCACCTTATCAGGGGTTATGACAGATACGCAGTATTTT. Translation: CASTLSGVMTDTQYF.

This rearrangement joins TRBV14 to TRBJ2-3; 12 bases agree with TRBD2. Germline CDR1 and CDR2: SGHDN and FVKESK. The CDR3 is 14 amino acids. Unmatched junction bases numbered 1, after V lost 5 bases and J lost 4 bases. CDR3 protein: CASSTSGRSDTQYF. The CDR3 nucleotides are TGTGCCAGCAGCACTAGCGGGAGGTCAGATACGCAGTATTTT.

At least ten counts were recorded for this clonotype. This chain uses TRBV24-1 with TRBJ2-7; 10 bases are shared with TRBD1. The length of the CDR3 is 17 residues. The V and J ends lost 3 bases and 3 bases, in that order; junction bases with no gene match: 10. Germline CDR1 and CDR2: KGHDR and SFDVKD. The CDR3 nucleotides are TGTGCCACCAGTGATCCCTCCCCCAGGACAGGGGGCTACGAGCAGTACTTC. Its protein is CATSDPSPRTGGYEQYF.

For this clonotype: A much larger clonotype is one base distant, so this may be a read error. The chain has TRBV6-1 and TRBJ2-1, with unresolved D. The ends were cut back, 10 bases at V and 10 bases at J, with 20 bases in the middle. The germline gives CDR1 MNHNS, CDR2 SASEGT. The CDR3 is 13 amino acids. The CDR3 here is CATLWAPTYEQFF. The CDR3, as DNA: TGTGCCACCCTATGGGCACCAACCTACGAGCAGTTCTTC.

This clonotype came up many times. The genes are TRBV5-1 and TRBJ1-1; D is unresolved. This CDR3 contains 13 residues. Per germline, CDR1 SGHRS and CDR2 YFSETQ. V gave up 0 bases and J gave up 4 bases, with 7 bases separating them. CDR3 residues: CASSLAGSTEAFF. DNA of the CDR3: TGCGCCAGCAGCTTGGCCGGGTCCACTGAAGCTTTCTTT.

This clonotype was recorded a few times. The chain couples TRBV6-2 or TRBV6-3 to TRBJ2-2; the match to TRBD1 covers 7 bases. This CDR3 contains 17 residues. J lost 7 bases, V lost 1 base, and 12 bases had no gene match. From germline, CDR1 is MNHEY and CDR2 SVGEGT. The CDR3 DNA is TGTGCCAGCAGTTACTTGACAGGGTTGAGTGCCAACGGGGAGCTGTTTTTT. This encodes CASSYLTGLSANGELFF.

At least ten counts were recorded for this clonotype. This chain connects TRBV7-9 to TRBJ2-2; 8 bases map to TRBD2. With 4 bases clipped from V and 5 bases from J, the junction kept 12 bases outside the gene matches. CDR1 is SEHNR, CDR2 FQNEAQ, per germline (reference sequence). CDR3 length: 17 amino acids. This chain's CDR3 is CASSSTQSGSGTGELFF. The CDR3 DNA sequence: TGTGCCAGCAGCTCCACACAGAGCGGGAGTGGAACCGGGGAGCTGTTTTTT.

This clonotype came up many times. The chain combines TRBV20-1 with TRBJ2-7; no reliable D call. Germline V gives CDR1 DFQATT, CDR2 SNEGSKA (reference sequence). V shed 0 bases and J shed 6 bases, with 9 bases lying between them. CDR3 length equals 12 residues. The CDR3 spells CSARDFASEQYF. The DNA of the CDR3 is TGCAGTGCTAGAGACTTTGCCAGCGAGCAGTACTTC.

This clonotype was seen only a few times. This rearrangement joins TRBV5-4 to TRBJ2-1; D may be TRBD2 (5 bases). With 3 bases removed from V and 5 bases from J, the gap between germline ends came to 9 bases. The CDR3 extends over 13 amino acids. CDR1 and CDR2 (germline): SGHNT, YYREEE (reference sequence). The CDR3 bases are TGTGCCAGCAGCTCGGCCGGGGACAATGAGCAGTTCTTC. This codes for CASSSAGDNEQFF.

With regard to this clonotype: A much larger clone differs by one base, so this may be a read error. This rearrangement joins TRBV6-2 or TRBV6-3 to TRBJ1-5; 7 bases match TRBD1. This CDR3 is built from 14 residues. The ends lost 8 bases at V and 7 bases at J; junction bases unmatched: 11. Germline CDR1 is MNHEY and CDR2 is SVGEGT. CDR3 coding DNA: TGTGCCAGCGGTGAAAGGGGGCAGGGGCAGCCCCAGCATTTT. This translates into CASGERGQGQPQHF.

This clonotype was seen at least ten times. The V and J genes are TRBV20-1 and TRBJ1-2; weak D call: TRBD1 (5 bases). The V gene lost 5 bases and the J gene lost 4 bases, with 17 bases spanning the gap. This CDR3 is built from 14 residues. CDR1 DFQATT and CDR2 SNEGSKA come from the germline V gene (reference sequence). The DNA of the CDR3 is TGCAGTGCTTCCCAGGGTGTCTTGGGCTATGGCTACACCTTC. Translating gives CSASQGVLGYGYTF.

A word on this clonotype: A far larger clone is a single base away, which makes a read error likely. Without the conserved terminal phenylalanine or tryptophan, this CDR3 likely stems from a read error. This chain connects TRBV24-1 to TRBJ2-7; 8 bases match TRBD2. The CDR3 runs 15 residues. Germline assignment: CDR1 KGHDR and CDR2 SFDVKD. The CDR3 spells CASSLRREAGYEQYL. The CDR3, as DNA: TGTGCCAGCAGTTTACGGCGGGAGGCCGGCTACGAGCAGTACCTC.

This chain uses TRBV7-2 with TRBJ2-3, with 12 bases fitting TRBD2. The CDR3 length is 14 residues. V lost 5 bases, J lost 12 bases, and 9 bases stayed unmatched. The germline V gene has CDR1 SGHTA and CDR2 FQGNSA. CDR3 DNA sequence: TGTGCCAGCAGCCCAACTAGCGGGAGGACCCGCCAGTATTTT. This translates into CASSPTSGRTRQYF. The full variable domain, in which reference TRBV7-2 and TRBJ2-3 provide the parts outside the CDR3, is GAGVSQSPSNKVTEKGKDVELRCDPISGHTALYWYRQSLGQGLEFLIYFQGNSAPDKSGLPSDRFSAERTGGSVSTLTIQRTQQEDSAVYLCASSPTSGRTRQYFGPGTRLTVL.

This clonotype was counted many times. The chain recombines TRBV11-3 with TRBJ2-3; D possibly corresponds to TRBD2 (6 bases). V lost 5 bases and J 1 base, leaving 10 bases between the germline ends. Germline lookup yields CDR1 SGHNT and CDR2 YENEEA. This CDR3 is 14 amino acids long. The CDR3 reads CASSRRGRTDTQYF. CDR3 nucleotide sequence: TGTGCCAGCAGCCGGCGGGGCCGCACAGATACGCAGTATTTT.

In regard to this clonotype: A much larger clone lies a single base off, so this may be a read error. The chain recombines TRBV5-1 with TRBJ2-3; D is unclear. CDR1 is SGHRS, CDR2 YFSETQ, per germline. The CDR3 has 15 amino acids. CDR3 residues: CASSVVVFGTDTQYF. The CDR3 nucleotides are TGTGCCAGCAGCGTAGTCGTCTTCGGAACAGATACGCAGTATTTT.

This clonotype was counted at least ten times. The rearrangement links TRBV6-6 to TRBJ2-5; D call uncertain. Deletions cut 0 bases from V and 0 bases from J, with 8 bases between. Per the germline V gene, CDR1 is MNHNY and CDR2 is SVGAGI (reference sequence). There are 15 residues in the CDR3. This chain's CDR3 is CASSYSYGDQETQYF. The CDR3 nucleotides are TGTGCCAGCAGTTACTCGTACGGAGACCAAGAGACCCAGTACTTC.

This clonotype has ten or more counts. The rearrangement joins TRBV20-1 to TRBJ1-1, with D maybe TRBD1 (6 bases). Trimming took 0 bases from V and 11 from J, leaving 13 bases between them. The CDR3 contains 12 residues. In germline, CDR1 is DFQATT, CDR2 SNEGSKA (reference sequence). The CDR3 DNA reads as TGCAGTGCTAGAGAGGTACAGGGTGGGGCTTTCTTT. It yields the protein CSAREVQGGAFF.

This clonotype was seen many times. The CDR3 protein is CASSLWGGRGEKLFF. DNA for the CDR3: TGTGCCAGCAGCTTATGGGGGGGGCGGGGTGAAAAACTGTTTTTT. The V and J genes are TRBV7-2 and TRBJ1-4; D is perhaps TRBD1 (6 bases). Germline assignment: CDR1 SGHTA and CDR2 FQGNSA. Trimming pared 2 bases from V and 7 bases from J, leaving 14 bases between. This CDR3 spans 15 amino acids.

This chain links TRBV5-1 with TRBJ2-5; D ambiguous. The ends were cut back, 0 bases at V and 1 base at J, with 19 bases in the middle. The CDR3 consists of 18 residues. Germline CDR1 SGHRS, CDR2 YFSETQ. Here the CDR3 DNA reads TGCGCCAGCAGCTTGGGTTCCGTGAATGGACGGATCCAAGAGACCCAGTACTTC. Translation gives CASSLGSVNGRIQETQYF.